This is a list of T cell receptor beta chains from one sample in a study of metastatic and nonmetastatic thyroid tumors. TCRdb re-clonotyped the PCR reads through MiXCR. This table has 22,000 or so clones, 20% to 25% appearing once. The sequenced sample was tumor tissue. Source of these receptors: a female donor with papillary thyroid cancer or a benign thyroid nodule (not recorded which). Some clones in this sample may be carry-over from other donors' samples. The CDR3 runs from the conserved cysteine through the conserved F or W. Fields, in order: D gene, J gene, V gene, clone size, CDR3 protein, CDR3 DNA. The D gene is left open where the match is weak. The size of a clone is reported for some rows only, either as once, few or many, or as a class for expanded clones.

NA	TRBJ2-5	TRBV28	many	CASSGNAQETQYF	TGTGCCAGCAGTGGGAACGCGCAAGAGACCCAGTACTTC
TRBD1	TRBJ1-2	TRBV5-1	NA	CASRQGALDYGYTF	TGCGCCAGCAGGCAGGGGGCACTAGACTATGGCTACACCTTC
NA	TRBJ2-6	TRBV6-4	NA	CASSDSSPGLGGGANVLTF	TGTGCCAGCAGTGACTCTTCGCCAGGGCTGGGTGGTGGGGCCAACGTCCTGACTTTC
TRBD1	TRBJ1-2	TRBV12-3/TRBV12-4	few	CASSSRPGQSYTF	TGTGCCAGCAGTTCACGTCCGGGACAGAGCTACACCTTC
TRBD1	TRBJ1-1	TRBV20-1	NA	CSAPDRRQAFF	TGCAGTGCACCGGACAGGCGGCAAGCTTTCTTT
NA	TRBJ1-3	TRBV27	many	CASRRQLGVNTIYF	TGTGCCAGCAGAAGACAGTTGGGTGTAAACACCATATATTTT
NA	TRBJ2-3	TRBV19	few	CASRLTGSADTQYF	TGTGCCAGTAGGCTAACAGGTTCGGCAGATACGCAGTATTTT
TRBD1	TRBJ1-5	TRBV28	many	CASSHSGTGSQPQHF	TGTGCCAGCAGCCATTCCGGGACAGGGTCTCAGCCCCAGCATTTT
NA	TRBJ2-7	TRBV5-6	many	CASSLAGYRVGGSYEQYF	TGTGCCAGCAGCTTGGCGGGGTATCGGGTAGGGGGCTCCTACGAGCAGTACTTC
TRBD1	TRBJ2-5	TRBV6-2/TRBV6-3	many	CASSYSGTGRQETQYF	TGTGCCAGCAGTTATTCCGGGACAGGGCGACAAGAGACCCAGTACTTC